This note documents a single T cell receptor (beta chain) sequence. TCR beta cDNA libraries included unique molecular identifiers. TCRdb reanalysed the PCR reads using MiXCR and keeps one entry per CDR3 protein. There are approximately 400,000 distinct CDR3 sequences in the sample; about a third occur only once, and 13% lies in the top ten. This entry belongs to a study of post-analysis software for immune sequencing data. The receptor comes from a girl under 18 with multiple sclerosis. Sequencing was performed on blood.

CDR3 amino acids: CASSSDRDRYGYTF. CDR3 nucleotide sequence: TGTGCCAGCAGTTCGGACAGGGATCGCTATGGCTACACCTTC. The chain couples TRBV6-6 to TRBJ1-2; 8 nucleotides agree with TRBD1. Germline CDR1 reads MNHNY; CDR2 reads SVGAGI (reference sequence). V lost 4 bases and J lost 4; bases outside the gene matches: 5. This CDR3 has 14 residues.